The 21 T cell receptor beta chains given below trace back to one sample, sequenced in a study of blood T cell repertoires in COVID-19. Clones were read by immunoSEQ multiplex PCR, and TCRdb kept only the in-frame ones, dropping some. The data hold 150,000 to 200,000 clones, with 88% observed a single time. The sample consisted of peripheral blood. The receptors come from a human donor in a cohort sampled during active COVID-19.

This clone occurred once. This chain links TRBV5-1 with TRBJ1-5, with D possibly being TRBD1 (5 bases). Germline V gene sequence: CDR1 SGHRS, CDR2 YFSETQ. V shed 0 bases and J shed 4 bases, with 11 bases lying between them. This CDR3 has 15 amino acids. This CDR3 reads CASSLGPGRNQPQHF. CDR3 DNA: TGCGCCAGCAGCTTGGGTCCAGGGCGAAATCAGCCCCAGCATTTT.

This clone appeared a few times. The rearrangement joins TRBV2 to TRBJ1-5; D is perhaps TRBD1 (6 bases). CDR1 is SNHLY and CDR2 is FYNNEI in the germline V gene. The CDR3 runs 15 residues. Deletions cut 4 bases from V and 6 bases from J, with 16 bases between. The CDR3 coding sequence is TGTGCCAGCAGTGTGGCAGGGGCAGGTGTTCAGCCCCAGCATTTT. Residues: CASSVAGAGVQPQHF.

The chain joins TRBV7-7 to TRBJ2-5, with 8 bases fitting TRBD2. There are 15 residues in the CDR3. V dropped 5 bases and J dropped 4; count of bases not matched to a gene: 9. The germline gives CDR1 SSHAT, CDR2 FNYEAQ (reference sequence). CDR3 protein: CASSPGGDRAETQYF. The CDR3 DNA follows: TGTGCCAGCAGCCCCGGGGGGGATCGGGCAGAGACCCAGTACTTC. The variable domain in full, completed from reference TRBV7-7 and TRBJ2-5, reads GAGVSQSPRYKVTKRGQDVTLRCDPISSHATLYWYQQALGQGPEFLTYFNYEAQPDKSGLPSDRFSAERPEGSISTLTIQRTEQRDSAMYRCASSPGGDRAETQYFGPGTRLLVL.

This chain links TRBV6-5 with TRBJ2-3, with 11 bases aligning to TRBD1. V lost 6 bases, J lost 9 bases, and 8 bases stayed unmatched. This CDR3 has 14 residues. Germline V gene data show CDR1 as MNHEY and CDR2 as SVGAGI. CDR3 DNA sequence: TGTGCCAGCAGATCCGGACAGGGGGCTGAAACGCAGTATTTT. Translating it yields CASRSGQGAETQYF.

The rearrangement joins TRBV2 to TRBJ1-5, with 8 nucleotides matching TRBD1. The germline V gene has CDR1 SNHLY and CDR2 FYNNEI. Losses at the gene ends were 6 bases for V and 4 bases for J; bases not matched to a gene: 11. The CDR3 is made up of 16 amino acids. The CDR3 bases are TGTGCCAGCAGCGCTAGAGGACAGGGAGGAAATCAGCCCCAGCATTTT. Protein: CASSARGQGGNQPQHF.

The chain links TRBV27 to TRBJ2-7; the D gene is possibly TRBD2 (6 bases). Trimming left V 5 bases short and J 0 bases short, with 14 bases between. This CDR3 spans 15 amino acids. From germline, CDR1 is MNHEY and CDR2 SMNVEV (reference sequence). CDR3 DNA: TGTGCCAGCAGTGCGGGACTGACCCTCTCCTACGAGCAGTACTTC. Translated: CASSAGLTLSYEQYF.

The CDR3 here is CASSASGRAPTWNEQFF. The CDR3, as DNA: TGTGCCAGCAGCGCAAGCGGGAGGGCCCCTACGTGGAATGAGCAGTTCTTC. The rearrangement links TRBV5-4 to TRBJ2-1, with 10 nucleotides matching TRBD2. J lost 7 bases, V lost 4 bases, and 14 bases had no gene match. This CDR3 contains 17 residues. Germline CDR1 and CDR2: SGHNT and YYREEE (reference sequence).

The chain has TRBV11-2 and TRBJ1-1; D is unclear. V was shortened by 3 bases and J by 5 bases, with 16 bases between the two germline ends. CDR3 length: 15 amino acids. Germline V gene sequence: CDR1 SGHAT, CDR2 FQNNGV. The CDR3 region has the DNA TGTGCCAGCAGCTTTATCCGGGAGGGTAGGACTGAAGCTTTCTTT. It specifies CASSFIREGRTEAFF.

In this sample, this clone turned up a few times. The J gene is TRBJ2-5, the V gene TRBV23-1; a possible D gene is TRBD1 (6 bases). TRBV23-1 falls under the ORF class, with uncertain function. The V gene lost 6 bases and the J gene lost 0 bases, with 11 bases spanning the gap. The CDR3 is 14 residues long. DNA for the CDR3: TGCGCCAGCAGCCTTACAGGGAACCAAGAGACCCAGTACTTC. It yields the protein CASSLTGNQETQYF.

The V gene is TRBV5-1, the J gene TRBJ1-1, with 7 bases that match TRBD1. Germline CDR1 and CDR2: SGHRS and YFSETQ. V lost 0 bases to trimming and J lost 1 base; unmatched junction nucleotides: 6. The CDR3 is made up of 16 amino acids. This CDR3 reads CASSLEGGQQNTEAFF. CDR3 sequence (DNA): TGCGCCAGCAGCTTGGAGGGGGGACAGCAGAACACTGAAGCTTTCTTT.

This chain links TRBV28 with TRBJ2-7; a weak D match, TRBD1 (5 bases). Germline V CDR1 and CDR2: MDHEN, SYDVKM. V was shortened by 6 bases and J by 0 bases, with 12 bases between the two germline ends. The CDR3 is 14 residues long. This CDR3 reads CASSDSWGSYEQYF. Written as DNA, the CDR3 is TGTGCCAGCAGCGACAGTTGGGGCTCCTACGAGCAGTACTTC.

This chain joins TRBV6-1 and TRBJ2-3, with a possible D match to TRBD2 (5 bases). The germline gives CDR1 MNHNS, CDR2 SASEGT. This CDR3 region has 16 residues. V was clipped by 3 bases and J by 2 bases, with 15 bases between them. CDR3 sequence: CASSDQPGLDTDTQYF. The CDR3 DNA sequence: TGTGCCAGCAGTGATCAGCCGGGATTAGACACAGATACGCAGTATTTT.

This clone appeared once. The gene calls are TRBV19 and TRBJ2-7, with TRBD1 matching 7 bases. The CDR3 is 13 residues long. The V and J ends lost 5 bases and 3 bases, in that order; junction bases with no gene match: 4. Germline CDR1 is LNHDA and CDR2 is SQIVND (reference sequence). The CDR3 region is CASSSGQIYEQYF. The CDR3 nucleotides read TGTGCCAGTAGTTCGGGACAGATCTACGAGCAGTACTTC.

This clone has just a few counts. The chain joins TRBV19 to TRBJ2-3; 7 bases are shared with TRBD1. Per the germline V gene, CDR1 is LNHDA and CDR2 is SQIVND (reference sequence). Unmatched junction bases numbered 6, after V lost 6 bases and J lost 6 bases. CDR3 length: 13 residues. CDR3: CASRPRGSDTQYF. The CDR3 DNA sequence: TGTGCCAGTAGGCCCAGGGGGAGTGATACGCAGTATTTT.

This clone came up a few times. The CDR3 spells CASGSRNTIYF. The CDR3 coding sequence is TGTGCCAGCGGCTCCAGGAACACCATATATTTT. This chain uses TRBV7-6 with TRBJ1-3; the D is unclear. CDR3 length: 11 residues. V was trimmed by 8 bases and J by 7 bases, leaving 9 bases between them. The V gene's germline CDR1 is SGHVS and CDR2 FNYEAQ.

This clone has a handful of counts. This chain links TRBV5-5 with TRBJ2-5; TRBD2 aligns across 15 bases. Germline assignment: CDR1 SGHKS and CDR2 YYEKEE (reference sequence). Losses at the gene ends were 3 bases for V and 4 bases for J; bases not matched to a gene: 4. The CDR3 length is 16 residues. The CDR3 spells CASSWTSGRAGETQYF. The CDR3 region has the DNA TGTGCCAGCAGCTGGACTAGCGGGAGGGCCGGAGAGACCCAGTACTTC. Full variable domain (outside the CDR3, taken from reference TRBV5-5 and TRBJ2-5): DAGVTQSPTHLIKTRGQQVTLRCSPISGHKSVSWYQQVLGQGPQFIFQYYEKEERGRGNFPDRFSARQFPNYSSELNVNALLLGDSALYLCASSWTSGRAGETQYFGPGTRLLVL.

The chain combines TRBV10-3 with TRBJ2-7; 8 bases match TRBD1. CDR1 ENHRY and CDR2 SYGVKD come from the germline V gene. CDR3 size: 15 residues. Trimming removed 10 bases from V and 6 bases from J; junction bases left unmatched: 17. CDR3 loop: CATRGTGASNSEQYF. The CDR3, as DNA: TGTGCCACCCGCGGGACAGGAGCGTCTAACAGCGAGCAGTACTTC.

V and J are TRBV2 and TRBJ1-6; tentatively, D is TRBD1 (5 bases). Germline CDR1 is SNHLY and CDR2 is FYNNEI. The CDR3 is 15 amino acids. V was clipped by 7 bases and J by 9 bases, with 19 bases between them. In nucleotides, the CDR3 is TGTGCCAGCATCGACGGGGGAAGCCTTAGTTCACCCCTCCACTTT. Protein sequence: CASIDGGSLSSPLHF.

For the CDR3, the DNA is TGTGCCAGCAGCCTCCTCCCGACTAGCGGACCCACTAATACGCAGTATTTT. Protein sequence: CASSLLPTSGPTNTQYF. This chain connects TRBV7-2 to TRBJ2-3; TRBD2 matches at 9 bases. J was trimmed by 7 bases and V by 5 bases; bases with no gene match: 16. CDR1 and CDR2 from the germline V gene are SGHTA and FQGNSA. The CDR3 length is 17 residues.

In its sample, this clone was seen once. V is TRBV29-1 and J is TRBJ2-1, with 7 bases matching TRBD1. The CDR3 totals 12 residues. Germline CDR1 and CDR2: SQVTM and ANQGSEA. With 5 bases clipped from V and 8 bases from J, the junction kept 6 bases outside the gene matches. In DNA, the CDR3 is TGCAGCGTTTCTGAGGGGGCTCATGAGCAGTTCTTC. Protein: CSVSEGAHEQFF.

This clone appeared once. This chain connects TRBV21-1 to TRBJ2-6; the tabulated D call, TRBD1, remains unverified against the DNA. TRBV21-1 is shown as a pseudogene. The CDR3 contains 24 residues. DNA of the CDR3: TGTGCCAGCAGCAAAGTTTTTTCCCAGGACAGGACCCCAGAGGATCATTCTGGGGCCAACGTCCTGACTTTC. Translated, it gives CASSKVFSQDRTPEDHSGANVLTF.